This T cell receptor beta chain came from a study of graft-versus-host responses after intestinal transplantation. On the study more broadly: Once they had received anti-thymocyte globulin induction, all recipients took tacrolimus and steroids for about 3 years. Whole-study results and caveats: Marrow from the recipient contained GvH clones, some of which had appeared first in ileum or blood.

V trimming: 1 base; J trimming: 6 bases; junction bases outside the gene matches: 1. CDR1 SGHNT and CDR2 YENEEA come from the germline V gene. This CDR3 is 15 amino acids long. Responders (about 200,000, CFSE-labeled) were co-plated with about 200,000 irradiated, violet-dye-labeled stimulators. Proliferating CFSE-low CD3+CD4+ and CD3+CD8+ responders were sorted after the reaction. Method: immunoSEQ multiplex PCR; TCRdb's copy keeps in-frame clones and lacks some. The data contain 4,600 or so clones, approximately 25% of them seen just once; the ten biggest clones take up 4.7%. V usage is TRBV11-3 and J usage is TRBJ1-6; 9 bases align to TRBD1. Sequencing was performed on alloreactive CD4+ T cells from a mixed lymphocyte reaction culture, taken before intestinal transplant. The subset: CFSE-low proliferating T cells sorted from roughly six-day pre-transplant mixed lymphocyte reaction (GvH or HvG direction). This sequence was found in a human patient who received an intestinal transplant. CDR3 DNA sequence: TGTGCCAGCAGCTTAGGGGACAGGGTTAATTCACCCCTCCACTTT. This sequence encodes CASSLGDRVNSPLHF.